What follows are 24 T cell receptor beta chains derived from one specimen sequenced in a study of blood T cell repertoires in COVID-19. Sequenced by immunoSEQ multiplex PCR; TCRdb stores in-frame clones only, minus some. The sample includes about 30,000 clones, approximately 85% of them seen just once. Sequenced material: peripheral blood. The origin of the receptors is a man aged 55 to 70 with active COVID-19.

The genes are TRBV3-1 (or the pseudogene TRBV3-2) and TRBJ2-5; unclear D gene. Germline CDR1 is LGHDT and CDR2 is YNNKEL (reference sequence). The V and J ends lost 3 bases and 0 bases respectively, with 11 bases between them. This CDR3 contains 15 residues. In nucleotides, the CDR3 is TGTGCCAGCAGCCACGGCACTATGTACCAAGAGACCCAGTACTTC. Its protein is CASSHGTMYQETQYF.

CDR3 DNA sequence: TGTGCCAGCAGAATGGGGAGCGCCTACAATGAGCAGTTCTTC. Translated, it gives CASRMGSAYNEQFF. J is TRBJ2-1 and V is TRBV28; maybe TRBD2 (5 bases). The ends were cut back, 6 bases at V and 2 bases at J, with 11 bases in the middle. The germline V gene has CDR1 MDHEN and CDR2 SYDVKM. The CDR3 consists of 14 residues.

The chain links TRBV3-1 (or the pseudogene TRBV3-2) to TRBJ2-5, with TRBD2 identical over 11 bases. The CDR3 covers 15 residues. With 4 bases clipped from V and 4 bases from J, the junction kept 5 bases outside the gene matches. Germline values: CDR1 LGHDT, CDR2 YNNKEL (reference sequence). For the CDR3, the DNA is TGTGCCAGCAGCCCCTCAACTAGCGGGAGAGAGACCCAGTACTTC. Translation: CASSPSTSGRETQYF.

This clone was recorded a few times. The chain couples TRBV10-1 to TRBJ2-7; maybe TRBD2 (5 bases). CDR1 WNHNN and CDR2 SYGVQD come from the germline V gene (reference sequence). V was clipped by 8 bases and J by 4 bases, with 21 bases between them. The CDR3 has 15 residues. DNA of the CDR3: TGCGCCAGCGACCAGGACTCCTCCCTCCGTTACGAGCAGTACGTC. This sequence encodes CASDQDSSLRYEQYV.

V and J are TRBV7-2 and TRBJ1-5; 11 nucleotides line up with TRBD1. The CDR3 is made up of 14 amino acids. Germline trimming cut 4 bases from V and 6 bases from J; bases unmatched to any gene: 2. CDR1 is SGHTA, CDR2 FQGNSA, per germline. DNA of the CDR3: TGTGCCAGCAGCTCGGACAGGGGGCTTCAGCCCCAGCATTTT. Protein sequence: CASSSDRGLQPQHF.

This chain uses TRBV24-1 with TRBJ2-3; TRBD2 aligns across 9 bases. V lost 7 bases to trimming and J lost 6 bases; unmatched junction nucleotides: 7. CDR1 and CDR2 (germline): KGHDR, SFDVKD. The CDR3 length is 14 residues. CDR3 sequence (DNA): TGTGCCACCAGCTTAGCGGGAGTAGCGGATACGCAGTATTTT. Its translation: CATSLAGVADTQYF.

This sequence joins TRBV19 and TRBJ2-5; 14 positions match TRBD2. Per germline, CDR1 LNHDA and CDR2 SQIVND (reference sequence). Trimming at V came to 5 bases and at J to 5 bases, leaving 4 bases not matched to a gene. The CDR3 consists of 15 residues. The CDR3 coding sequence is TGTGCCAGTAGTCACGGGACTAGCGGGAGTGAGACCCAGTACTTC. It codes for CASSHGTSGSETQYF.

The V and J genes are TRBV28 and TRBJ1-1; D unclear. The V end was cut by 3 bases, the J end by 0 bases, with 5 bases between. The CDR3 is made up of 13 amino acids. In germline, CDR1 is MDHEN, CDR2 SYDVKM. The CDR3 protein is CASSFAMNTEAFF. CDR3 nucleotide sequence: TGTGCCAGCAGTTTTGCGATGAACACTGAAGCTTTCTTT.

The chain is built from TRBV9 and TRBJ2-5; D perhaps matches TRBD2 (6 bases). The CDR3 sequence is 14 residues long. The V end was cut by 0 bases, the J end by 1 base, with 7 bases between. Germline-derived CDR1 and CDR2 are SGDLS and YYNGEE. The CDR3 spells CASSVDSGQETQYF. As DNA, the CDR3 is TGTGCCAGCAGCGTAGATAGCGGCCAAGAGACCCAGTACTTC.

The V call is TRBV29-1, the J call TRBJ2-3; D not resolved. The CDR3 spans 11 residues. Germline CDR1 reads SQVTM; CDR2 reads ANQGSEA. Trimming stripped 6 bases from V and 2 bases from J, with 6 bases between. The DNA of the CDR3 is TGCAGCGTCCGAGTCACAGATACGCAGTATTTT. This gives the protein CSVRVTDTQYF.

This clone appeared once. The gene calls are TRBV27 and TRBJ2-7, with D tentatively TRBD2 (6 bases). The germline V and J ends were trimmed by 3 bases and 7 bases, with 25 bases remaining between them. The CDR3 extends over 17 amino acids. Germline values: CDR1 MNHEY, CDR2 SMNVEV (reference sequence). The CDR3: CASSFYPPRALGREQYF. CDR3 bases: TGTGCCAGCAGTTTTTACCCGCCGAGGGCCTTGGGGAGGGAGCAGTACTTC.

The V call is TRBV6-5, the J call TRBJ2-4; tentative D call: TRBD2 (6 bases). Trimming removed 2 bases at V and 9 bases at J, with 17 bases between. The CDR3 has 15 residues. Germline V gene lookup returns CDR1 MNHEY and CDR2 SVGAGI. CDR3 coding DNA: TGTGCCAGCAGTTACCGGGACTCCCCGAAGAGCATTCAGTACTTC. This sequence encodes CASSYRDSPKSIQYF.

This sequence joins TRBV19 and TRBJ1-1; D is perhaps TRBD1 (6 bases). The germline gives CDR1 LNHDA, CDR2 SQIVND (reference sequence). This CDR3 has 13 amino acids. V lost 4 bases and J lost 7, with 13 bases in between. CDR3 sequence reads: CASSKQGYNEAFF. The CDR3 bases are TGTGCCAGTAGTAAACAGGGTTACAATGAAGCTTTCTTT. Full variable domain (missing parts from reference TRBV19 and TRBJ1-1): DGGITQSPKYLFRKEGQNVTLSCEQNLNHDAMYWYRQDPGQGLRLIYYSQIVNDFQKGDIAEGYSVSREKKESFPLTVTSAQKNPTAFYLCASSKQGYNEAFFGQGTRLTVV.

The chain carries TRBV9 and TRBJ2-3; a possible D gene is TRBD2 (6 bases). The CDR3 length is 17 residues. Per the germline V gene, CDR1 is SGDLS and CDR2 is YYNGEE. Trimming stripped 4 bases from V and 0 bases from J, with 18 bases between. The CDR3: CASSIGHRDSSTDTQYF. As DNA, the CDR3 is TGTGCCAGCAGCATCGGGCACCGGGACTCTAGCACAGATACGCAGTATTTT.

The gene calls are TRBV5-1 and TRBJ2-5; D unresolved. Trimming took 7 bases from V and 1 from J, leaving 11 bases between them. The length of the CDR3 is 13 residues. Germline CDR1 is SGHRS and CDR2 is YFSETQ. This CDR3 reads CASRQEFQETQYF. The CDR3 coding sequence is TGCGCCAGCCGCCAAGAGTTCCAAGAGACCCAGTACTTC.

This rearrangement joins TRBV6-2 or TRBV6-3 to TRBJ2-1; TRBD1 is a possible D gene (5 bases). V was clipped by 2 bases and J by 6 bases, with 11 bases between them. The CDR3 consists of 14 residues. CDR1 and CDR2 (germline): MNHEY, SVGEGT. Here the CDR3 DNA reads TGTGCCAGCAGTTACATAGGACAAAGCAATGAGCAGTTCTTC. This translates into CASSYIGQSNEQFF.

V and J are TRBV6-6 and TRBJ2-7; 11 nucleotides align to TRBD2. The V segment lost 8 bases and the J segment 3 bases; nucleotides outside the gene matches: 9. Germline assignment: CDR1 MNHNY and CDR2 SVGAGI (reference sequence). This CDR3 is built from 15 residues. CDR3 nucleotides: TGTGCCAGCTCACTTGACCTAGCGGGAGGCTACGAGCAGTACTTC. It specifies CASSLDLAGGYEQYF.

This rearrangement joins TRBV3-1 (or the pseudogene TRBV3-2) to TRBJ1-3; 9 bases agree with TRBD1. The V and J ends lost 2 bases and 3 bases, in that order; junction bases with no gene match: 14. The CDR3 sequence is 19 residues long. Germline assignment: CDR1 LGHDT and CDR2 YNNKEL (reference sequence). The DNA of the CDR3 is TGTGCCAGCAGCCAAAACCGAAACAGGGGGCTGACGGGTGGAAACACCATATATTTT. Translation gives CASSQNRNRGLTGGNTIYF.

This rearrangement joins TRBV11-2 to TRBJ2-7; TRBD2 aligns across 7 bases. The CDR3 is 12 residues long. Per germline, CDR1 SGHAT and CDR2 FQNNGV. After removal of 5 bases from V and 9 bases from J, the junction contained 7 bases not matched to a gene. The CDR3 nucleotides are TGTGCCAGCAGCCCGTGGGGGGAGGGGCAGTACTTC. Amino acid sequence: CASSPWGEGQYF.

J is TRBJ2-2 and V is TRBV5-1; no reliable D call. This CDR3 is built from 15 residues. V was pared by 1 base and J by 2 bases, with 9 bases between. Germline-derived CDR1 and CDR2 are SGHRS and YFSETQ. As DNA, the CDR3 is TGCGCCAGCAGCTTGCCTCCGGGTAACACCGGGGAGCTGTTTTTT. This gives the protein CASSLPPGNTGELFF.

This sequence joins TRBV28 and TRBJ2-7; TRBD1 might be the D (6 bases). Germline CDR1 MDHEN, CDR2 SYDVKM. The CDR3 covers 13 residues. The germline V and J ends were trimmed by 5 bases and 6 bases, with 14 bases remaining between them. The CDR3 is CASSPPPGVEQYF. CDR3 nucleotides: TGTGCCAGCAGTCCACCGCCAGGGGTCGAGCAGTACTTC.

V is TRBV7-6 and J is TRBJ2-5, with 7 nucleotides matching TRBD2. Trimming cost V 0 bases and J 2 bases; bases outside gene matches: 9. The CDR3 runs to 17 residues. Germline assignment: CDR1 SGHVS and CDR2 FNYEAQ. This chain's CDR3 is CASSLAGAGEIQETQYF. The CDR3 DNA follows: TGTGCCAGCAGCTTAGCTGGTGCGGGAGAAATACAAGAGACCCAGTACTTC.

The chain uses TRBV5-1 and TRBJ1-5, with 9 bases matching TRBD1. Germline assignment: CDR1 SGHRS and CDR2 YFSETQ. The CDR3 loop spans 16 amino acids. J lost 2 bases, V lost 0 bases, and 3 bases had no gene match. The CDR3 loop reads CASSLGTGDGNQPQHF. For the CDR3, the DNA is TGCGCCAGCAGCTTGGGGACAGGGGATGGCAATCAGCCCCAGCATTTT. Filled out from reference TRBV5-1 and TRBJ1-5, the complete variable domain reads KAGVTQTPRYLIKTRGQQVTLSCSPISGHRSVSWYQQTPGQGLQFLFEYFSETQRNKGNFPGRFSGRQFSNSRSEMNVSTLELGDSALYLCASSLGTGDGNQPQHFGDGTRLSIL.

This chain connects TRBV5-4 to TRBJ1-2; 7 nucleotides align to TRBD1. Germline CDR1 reads SGHNT; CDR2 reads YYREEE (reference sequence). V was clipped by 1 base and J by 7 bases; unmatched bases: 7. The CDR3 loop spans 14 amino acids. CDR3 region: CASSLRGQIFGYTF. The DNA of the CDR3 is TGTGCCAGCAGCTTGAGGGGACAGATCTTTGGCTACACCTTC.